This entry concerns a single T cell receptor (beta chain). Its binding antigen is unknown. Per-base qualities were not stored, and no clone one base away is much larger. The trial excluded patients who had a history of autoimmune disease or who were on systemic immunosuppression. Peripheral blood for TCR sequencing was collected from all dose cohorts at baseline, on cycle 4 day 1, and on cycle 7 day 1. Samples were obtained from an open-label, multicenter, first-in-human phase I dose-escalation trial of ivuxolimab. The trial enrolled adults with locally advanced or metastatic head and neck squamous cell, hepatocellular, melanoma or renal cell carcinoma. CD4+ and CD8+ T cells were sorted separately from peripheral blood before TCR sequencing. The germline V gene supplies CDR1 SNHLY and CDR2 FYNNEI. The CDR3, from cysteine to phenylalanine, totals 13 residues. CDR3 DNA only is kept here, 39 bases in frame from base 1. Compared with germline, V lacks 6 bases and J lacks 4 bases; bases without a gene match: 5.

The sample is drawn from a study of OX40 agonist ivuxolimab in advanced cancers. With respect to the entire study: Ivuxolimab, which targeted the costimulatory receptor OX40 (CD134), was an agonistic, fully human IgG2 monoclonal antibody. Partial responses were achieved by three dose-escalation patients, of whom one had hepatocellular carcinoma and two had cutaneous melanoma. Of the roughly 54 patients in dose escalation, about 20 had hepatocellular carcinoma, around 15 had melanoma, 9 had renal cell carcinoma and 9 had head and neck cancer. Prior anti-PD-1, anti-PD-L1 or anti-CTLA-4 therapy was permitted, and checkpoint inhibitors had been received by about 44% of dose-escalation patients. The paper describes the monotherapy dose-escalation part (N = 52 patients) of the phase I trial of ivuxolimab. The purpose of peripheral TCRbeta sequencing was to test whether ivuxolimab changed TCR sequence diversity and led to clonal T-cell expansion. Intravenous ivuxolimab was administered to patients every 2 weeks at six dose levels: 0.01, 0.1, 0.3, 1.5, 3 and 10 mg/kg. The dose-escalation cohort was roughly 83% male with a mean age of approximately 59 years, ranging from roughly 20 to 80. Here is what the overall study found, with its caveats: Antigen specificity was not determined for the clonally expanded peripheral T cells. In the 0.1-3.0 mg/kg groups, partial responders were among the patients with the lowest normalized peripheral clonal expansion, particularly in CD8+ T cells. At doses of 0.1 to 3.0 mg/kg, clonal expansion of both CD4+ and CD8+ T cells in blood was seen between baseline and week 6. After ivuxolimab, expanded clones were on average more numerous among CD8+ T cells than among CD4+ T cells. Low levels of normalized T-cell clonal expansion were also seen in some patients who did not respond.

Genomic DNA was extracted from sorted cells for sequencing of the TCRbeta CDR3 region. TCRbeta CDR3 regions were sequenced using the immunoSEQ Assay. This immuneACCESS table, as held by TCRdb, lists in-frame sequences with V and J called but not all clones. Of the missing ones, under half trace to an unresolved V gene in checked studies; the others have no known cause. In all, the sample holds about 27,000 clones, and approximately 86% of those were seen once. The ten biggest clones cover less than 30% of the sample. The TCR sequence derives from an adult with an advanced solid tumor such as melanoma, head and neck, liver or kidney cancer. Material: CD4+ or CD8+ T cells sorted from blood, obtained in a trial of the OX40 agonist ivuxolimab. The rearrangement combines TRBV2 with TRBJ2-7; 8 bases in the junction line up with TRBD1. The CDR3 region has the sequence CASRAGTGYEQYF. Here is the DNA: TGTGCCAGCAGGGCCGGGACAGGATACGAGCAGTACTTC. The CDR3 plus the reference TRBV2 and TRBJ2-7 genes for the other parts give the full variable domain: EPEVTQTPSHQVTQMGQEVILRCVPISNHLYFYWYRQILGQKVEFLVSFYNNEISEKSEIFDDQFSVERPDGSNFTLKIRSTKLEDSAMYFCASRAGTGYEQYFGPGTRLTVT.